The 25 T cell receptor beta chains below come from one sample, sequenced in a study of cytomegalovirus exposure and HLA in healthy donors. The PCR had 60 Vbeta and 13 Jbeta primers. The protocol was immunoSEQ multiplex PCR, while the TCRdb copy is restricted to in-frame clones and leaves out a portion. The sample holds 160,000 or so clones; more than 70% are singletons and the top ten take roughly 1%. Sequencing was performed on PBMCs. These receptors were collected from a man aged 25-40 years in good health and CMV-seronegative.

The chain combines TRBV4-3 with TRBJ2-3; tentative D call: TRBD1 (6 bases). Germline-derived CDR1 and CDR2 are LGHNA and YSLEER. CDR3 length equals 16 residues. V was pared by 1 base and J by 0 bases, with 11 bases between. Here the CDR3 DNA reads TGCGCCAGCAGCCAAGGACAGGATCCGAGCACAGATACGCAGTATTTT. Translation gives CASSQGQDPSTDTQYF.

The count of this clone is one. The J gene is TRBJ1-2, the V gene TRBV9; D is perhaps TRBD1 (5 bases). Looked up from germline, CDR1 is SGDLS and CDR2 is YYNGEE. This CDR3 region has 15 residues. Trimming took off 0 bases at V and 5 bases at J, with 14 bases between the two ends. DNA of the CDR3: TGTGCCAGCAGCGTAGCGTCGGGGGGGTGGTATGGCTACACCTTC. Protein sequence: CASSVASGGWYGYTF.

The V gene is TRBV28, the J gene TRBJ1-4; TRBD1 matches 10 bases. Trimming took 6 bases from V and 8 from J; bases not matched to a gene: 6. Germline CDR1 MDHEN, CDR2 SYDVKM. The CDR3 runs to 14 residues. In nucleotides, the CDR3 is TGTGCCAGCAGAACCGGGACAGGGGTAGAAAAACTGTTTTTT. It is translated as CASRTGTGVEKLFF.

CDR3 DNA: TGTGCCAACTCCCTTAGCTCTGGGGCCAACGTCCTGACTTTC. Protein product: CANSLSSGANVLTF. The V call is TRBV2, the J call TRBJ2-6; D gene ambiguous. Germline CDR1 and CDR2: SNHLY and FYNNEI. V lost 10 bases and J lost 0, with 10 bases in between. The CDR3 extends over 14 amino acids.

V is TRBV19 and J is TRBJ2-2; maybe TRBD2 (5 bases). The CDR3 extends over 15 amino acids. The V end was cut by 8 bases, the J end by 2 bases, with 15 bases between. Per germline, CDR1 LNHDA and CDR2 SQIVND (reference sequence). The chain's CDR3 is CASRHGVGNTGELFF. The DNA of the CDR3 is TGTGCCAGTCGACACGGGGTTGGAAACACCGGGGAGCTGTTTTTT.

The CDR3 loop is CASSSSQGIYTEAFF. CDR3 sequence (DNA): TGTGCCAGCAGCTCGTCTCAGGGGATATACACTGAAGCTTTCTTT. The chain combines TRBV28 with TRBJ1-1, with D tentatively TRBD1 (6 bases). The CDR3 loop spans 15 amino acids. Trimming shortened V by 6 bases and J by 3 bases, and 17 bases separated the two germline ends. Germline assignment: CDR1 MDHEN and CDR2 SYDVKM.

This chain connects TRBV18 to TRBJ2-6; tentatively, D is TRBD1 (5 bases). Trimming left V 3 bases short and J 0 bases short, with 9 bases between. This CDR3 comprises 16 residues. Germline CDR1 and CDR2: KGHSH and LQKENI. CDR3 sequence: CASSPTVYSGANVLTF. CDR3 nucleotide sequence: TGTGCCAGCTCACCGACAGTTTACTCTGGGGCCAACGTCCTGACTTTC.

The V gene is TRBV20-1, the J gene TRBJ2-4; 9 bases are a match to TRBD2. V lost 8 bases to trimming and J lost 8 bases; unmatched junction nucleotides: 4. This CDR3 is 11 amino acids long. Germline V gene lookup returns CDR1 DFQATT and CDR2 SNEGSKA (reference sequence). CDR3 residues: CSPGGRDIQYF. The CDR3 DNA follows: TGCAGTCCAGGCGGGAGGGACATTCAGTACTTC.

V gene TRBV6-1 combines with J gene TRBJ1-2; possibly TRBD1 for D (5 bases). CDR3 length equals 14 residues. Trimming pared 1 base from V and 3 bases from J, leaving 9 bases between. CDR1 MNHNS and CDR2 SASEGT come from the germline V gene. The CDR3 DNA follows: TGTGCCAGCAGTGAAGGGTTCAGGGACTATGGCTACACCTTC. Its translation is CASSEGFRDYGYTF.

The rearrangement links TRBV2 to TRBJ2-1, with 12 nucleotides matching TRBD2. Germline CDR1 is SNHLY and CDR2 is FYNNEI. V lost 6 bases and J lost 7; bases outside the gene matches: 4. The CDR3 spans 14 residues. The CDR3 nucleotides are TGTGCCAGCAGCTTCGGACTAGCGGGGAATGAGCAGTTCTTC. It codes for CASSFGLAGNEQFF.

The V and J genes are TRBV30 and TRBJ1-5; a possible D gene is TRBD1 (5 bases). V was trimmed by 0 bases and J by 7 bases, leaving 13 bases between them. CDR1 is GTSNPN and CDR2 is SVGIG in the germline V gene (reference sequence). The CDR3 has 14 amino acids. This chain's CDR3 is CAWSVSGGVQPQHF. For the CDR3, the DNA is TGTGCCTGGAGTGTTAGTGGGGGGGTACAGCCCCAGCATTTT.

CDR3 sequence (DNA): TGCGCCAGCAGCTTGCGGCTTACAGAGGGCACCGGGGAGCTGTTTTTT. Amino acids: CASSLRLTEGTGELFF. V is TRBV5-1 and J is TRBJ2-2; D perhaps matches TRBD2 (5 bases). Between the trimmed V and J ends, which lost 1 base and 4 bases, there was a span of 14 bases. This CDR3 is 16 amino acids long. Germline CDR1 SGHRS, CDR2 YFSETQ.

This clone was counted a single time. The CDR3 coding sequence is TGTGCCAGCAGCAAAGGTGGACAAACTAATGAAAAACTGTTTTTT. This encodes CASSKGGQTNEKLFF. This chain joins TRBV21-1 and TRBJ1-4; no DNA check was done on the table's D call, TRBD1. TRBV21-1 is assigned pseudogene status. The CDR3 totals 15 residues.

The chain employs TRBV5-4 and TRBJ1-2, with TRBD1 matching over 8 bases. Germline CDR1 and CDR2: SGHNT and YYREEE (reference sequence). This CDR3 region has 18 residues. With 6 bases clipped from V and 0 bases from J, the junction kept 16 bases outside the gene matches. CDR3: CASTMERGKTGANYGYTF. CDR3 sequence (DNA): TGTGCCAGCACCATGGAACGGGGAAAGACAGGGGCTAACTATGGCTACACCTTC.

The chain employs TRBV7-2 and TRBJ1-2; 7 nucleotides line up with TRBD1. Germline V lookup: CDR1 SGHTA, CDR2 FQGNSA. Unmatched junction bases numbered 5, after V lost 2 bases and J lost 2 bases. The CDR3 is made up of 15 amino acids. The CDR3: CASSLLGQKNYGYTF. In DNA form, the CDR3 reads TGTGCCAGCAGCTTACTGGGACAGAAAAACTATGGCTACACCTTC.

The chain is built from TRBV10-1 and TRBJ2-7, with D maybe TRBD2 (6 bases). This CDR3 has 15 amino acids. CDR1 is WNHNN and CDR2 is SYGVQD in the germline V gene (reference sequence). V dropped 2 bases and J dropped 0 bases, with 11 bases sitting between them. CDR3 amino acids: CASSERGTGSYEQYF. In nucleotides, the CDR3 is TGCGCCAGCAGTGAGCGCGGGACTGGCTCCTACGAGCAGTACTTC.

The rearrangement links TRBV28 to TRBJ2-3; TRBD2 agrees at 11 bases. From germline, CDR1 is MDHEN and CDR2 SYDVKM. The CDR3 length is 16 residues. With V trimmed by 6 bases and J by 1 base, 6 bases remained unmatched. For the CDR3, the DNA is TGTGCCAGCAGGTTAGCGGGGGGGCATGGCACAGATACGCAGTATTTT. Its protein is CASRLAGGHGTDTQYF.

The chain has TRBV7-8 and TRBJ1-5; D uncertain. In germline, CDR1 is SGHVS, CDR2 FQNEAQ. This CDR3 is built from 14 residues. The ends were cut back, 2 bases at V and 6 bases at J, with 11 bases in the middle. CDR3 in DNA: TGTGCCAGCAGCTTATTCGCCGGGAGTCAGCCCCAGCATTTT. It codes for CASSLFAGSQPQHF. Full variable domain (remainder filled in from reference TRBV7-8 and TRBJ1-5): GAGVSQSPRYKVAKRGQDVALRCDPISGHVSLFWYQQALGQGPEFLTYFQNEAQLDKSGLPSDRFFAERPEGSVSTLKIQRTQQEDSAVYLCASSLFAGSQPQHFGDGTRLSIL.

The J gene is TRBJ1-4, the V gene TRBV7-9, with D possibly TRBD1 on 5 matching bases. The V gene's germline CDR1 is SEHNR and CDR2 FQNEAQ (reference sequence). The CDR3 contains 19 residues. The V end was cut by 5 bases, the J end by 5 bases, with 27 bases between. The CDR3 region has the DNA TGTGCCAGCAGCCCCACCCAAGCACAGGACCCCTCAAGCAATGAAAAACTGTTTTTT. It codes for CASSPTQAQDPSSNEKLFF.

The chain joins TRBV19 to TRBJ2-7, with a possible D match to TRBD2 (5 bases). This CDR3 is built from 15 residues. Between the trimmed V and J ends, which lost 5 bases and 3 bases, there was a span of 17 bases. The germline CDR1 and CDR2 sequences are LNHDA and SQIVND (reference sequence). The CDR3 protein is CASSVDAGTYYEQYF. The CDR3, as DNA: TGTGCCAGTAGTGTCGACGCGGGTACTTACTACGAGCAGTACTTC. Filled out from reference TRBV19 and TRBJ2-7, the complete variable domain reads DGGITQSPKYLFRKEGQNVTLSCEQNLNHDAMYWYRQDPGQGLRLIYYSQIVNDFQKGDIAEGYSVSREKKESFPLTVTSAQKNPTAFYLCASSVDAGTYYEQYFGPGTRLTVT.

The chain has TRBV9 and TRBJ1-2, with D possibly matching TRBD1 (5 bases). The germline gives CDR1 SGDLS, CDR2 YYNGEE. Trimming pared 0 bases from V and 4 bases from J, leaving 10 bases between. The CDR3 is 14 amino acids. The CDR3 nucleotides read TGTGCCAGCAGCGTAGGGGGCAGCACCTATGGCTACACCTTC. This gives the protein CASSVGGSTYGYTF.

The rearrangement links TRBV4-3 to TRBJ2-7; D may be TRBD1 (5 bases). Trimming pared 1 base from V and 3 bases from J, leaving 13 bases between. The CDR3 runs to 15 residues. Germline assignment: CDR1 LGHNA and CDR2 YSLEER. The CDR3 DNA sequence: TGCGCCAGCAGCCAAGGGTCAGGGCTATTCTACGAGCAGTACTTC. The encoded protein is CASSQGSGLFYEQYF.

This chain connects TRBV7-9 to TRBJ2-1, with 12 bases aligning to TRBD2. The V gene end was trimmed by 7 bases and the J gene end by 8 bases; junction bases not matched to a gene: 9. Per germline, CDR1 SEHNR and CDR2 FQNEAQ (reference sequence). The CDR3 is 15 residues long. CDR3 nucleotides: TGTGCCAGCACTTCGACTCGGACTAGCGGGGATGAGCAGTTCTTC. It encodes CASTSTRTSGDEQFF.

This chain connects TRBV27 to TRBJ1-2, with D tentatively TRBD1 (5 bases). The V end lost 4 bases, the J end lost 3 bases, and 18 bases lay between the germline ends. This CDR3 is 16 amino acids long. CDR1 is MNHEY, CDR2 SMNVEV, per germline (reference sequence). The CDR3 sequence is CASSSVGEGRDYGYTF. Written as DNA, the CDR3 is TGTGCCAGCAGTTCTGTGGGGGAGGGAAGGGACTATGGCTACACCTTC.

The chain has TRBV19 and TRBJ2-7, with D maybe TRBD2 (5 bases). Trimming removed 5 bases from V and 7 bases from J, with 15 bases in between. CDR3 length: 13 amino acids. CDR1 is LNHDA and CDR2 is SQIVND in the germline V gene (reference sequence). For the CDR3, the DNA is TGTGCCAGTAGTTCCCTCCCGGGGTGGGAGCAGTACTTC. Translation gives CASSSLPGWEQYF.